The following is a TCR beta chain sequence with its context. This record belongs to a study of blood T cell repertoires in COVID-19. Study-level information: T cells, B-cell-depleted T cells, or PBMCs supplied cDNA or gDNA.

Data came from immunoSEQ multiplex PCR; TCRdb stores just in-frame clones and leaves some out. The top ten clones hold about 5.4% of a sample with some 340,000 clones, around four fifths of them seen once. Germline-derived CDR1 and CDR2 are GTSNPN and SVGIG (reference sequence). V gave up 3 bases and J gave up 3 bases, with 8 bases separating them. The CDR3 is made up of 12 amino acids. Specimen: PBMCs or T cells enriched from blood (not recorded which). The TCR was taken from a woman aged 50 to 60 who had recovered from COVID-19. The chain joins TRBV30 to TRBJ2-5; D unclear. CDR3 nucleotides: TGTGCCTGGAGCGCCCGGGAAGAGACCCAGTACTTC. It yields the protein CAWSAREETQYF.